This T cell receptor beta chain was sequenced in a study of identical twins (dated by TCRdb to about 2016). Regarding the research as a whole: To test whether fetal clonotypes persist, this study deep-sequenced TCR alpha and beta repertoires from monozygotic twins, from unrelated adults of various ages, and from cord blood. To rule out contamination, replicate twin experiments were performed at different times with different library preparation protocols.

For this clonotype: Its target antigen remains unknown. The record has no base qualities; no much larger clone is one base away.

Findings and caveats that apply to the study as a whole: Fewer insertions were carried by abundant cord blood beta clonotypes, a similar but weaker trend appeared in young adult naive repertoires, and no such trend appeared in memory repertoires. Compared with coincidental sharing between unrelated individuals, an excess of low generation-probability sequences was observed among out-of-frame TCR alpha sequences shared between twins. Recombination models systematically underestimated out-of-frame TCR alpha sharing in monozygotic twins but agreed with sharing between unrelated individuals. Because the same donors could not be followed over many years, conclusions were based on cross-sectional statistical analysis. Zero-insertion analyses could be partly confounded by invariant T cells such as MAIT and iNKT, though diverse VJ usage argued against such confounding for most clonotypes. In beta out-of-frame sequences, excess twin sharing was weaker, because having fewer shared sequences lowered the signal-to-noise ratio.

Library preparation was by 5' RACE. The sequencer was an Illumina HiSeq 2000. Template switching introduced a universal primer binding site; the final cDNA contained a unique molecular identifier, enabling accurate counting of TCR cDNA molecules. Specific primers in the conserved constant-segment region were used to synthesize first-strand cDNA for TCR alpha and beta chains. To control for contamination, every cDNA library carried two barcodes: a SMART-Mk sample barcode plus Illumina barcodes. Two successive PCR steps introduced TruSeq adapter sequences along with Illumina sample barcodes. TCR alpha and beta cDNA libraries were sequenced on the Illumina HiSeq platform with custom primers. The study's processing was this. MiGEC processed the raw reads to extract unique molecular identifiers, while MiXCR was used to determine the CDR3 positions. For each individual, recombination models were inferred using an EM algorithm with the repgenHMM and IGoR tools. The analysis of shared clonotypes was done with the tcR package in R, with sharing normalized by the product of cloneset sizes. To study raw recombination free of thymic and clonal selection effects, out-of-frame nonproductive sequences were analyzed. TCRdb's own reprocessing of the public reads used fastp at Q25 and MiXCR and kept productive beta chains. Identical CDR3 proteins give one entry, which carries the most common genes and DNA. The V and J calls, along with clone size, are taken from TCRdb and not from the paper's own processing. The sample profile shows roughly 1.6 million distinct CDR3 sequences; roughly a third of them were found once. Approximately 0.25% of the sample comes from the top ten.

CDR1 and CDR2 are drawn from the germline V gene: ENHRY, SYGVKD. CDR3 length: 13 amino acids, cysteine to phenylalanine. The CDR3 DNA has 39 bases and is translated from base 1. Between the V and J ends, shortened by 7 bases and 0 bases respectively, the junction contains 7 bases. Every donor in the study was a healthy Caucasian. The clonotype comes from a newborn girl in good health. The sequence links TRBV10-3 to TRBJ1-3, and TRBD1 may be the D gene, going by 5 matching bases. Sequencing was performed on cord blood. The CDR3 region has the sequence CAINGHSGNTIYF. Read as DNA, the sequence is TGTGCCATCAATGGACACTCTGGAAACACCATATATTTT.